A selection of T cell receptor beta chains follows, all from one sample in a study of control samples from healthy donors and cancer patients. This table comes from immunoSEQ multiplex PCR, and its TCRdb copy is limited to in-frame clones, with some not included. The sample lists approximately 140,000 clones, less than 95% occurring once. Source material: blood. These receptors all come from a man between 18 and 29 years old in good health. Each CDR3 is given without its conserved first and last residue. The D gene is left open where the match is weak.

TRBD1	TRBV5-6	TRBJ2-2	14	ASSSQRGRITGELF
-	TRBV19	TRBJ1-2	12	ASSMGMTNYGYT
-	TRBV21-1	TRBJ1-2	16	ASSKSLRQAKANYGYT
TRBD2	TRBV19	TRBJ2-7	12	ASSLSGATYEQY
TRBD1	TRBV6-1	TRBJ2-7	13	ASSDRDSGSYEQY
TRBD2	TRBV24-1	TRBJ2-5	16	ATSDPRTSGIPQETQY
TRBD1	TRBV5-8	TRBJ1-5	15	ASSLYGDRVSNQPQH
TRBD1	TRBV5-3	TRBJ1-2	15	ARSLSRDRGLDYGYT
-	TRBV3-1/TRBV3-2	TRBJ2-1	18	ASSANSGSRGASYYNEQF
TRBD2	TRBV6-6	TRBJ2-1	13	ASRKTSGGADEQF
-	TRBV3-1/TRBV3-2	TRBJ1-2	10	ASSLGSYGYT
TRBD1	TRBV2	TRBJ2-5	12	ASKDPTGTETQY
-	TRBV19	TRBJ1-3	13	ASSIFRSSGNTIY
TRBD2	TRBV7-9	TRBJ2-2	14	ASRILAGAQTGELF
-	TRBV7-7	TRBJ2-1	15	ASSLGPTKSSYNEQF
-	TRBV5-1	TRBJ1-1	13	ASSLDSFRNTEAF
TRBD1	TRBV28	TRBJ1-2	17	ASSSSSGQGTHKLYGYT
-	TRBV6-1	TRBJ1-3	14	ASSEATQGLGNTIY
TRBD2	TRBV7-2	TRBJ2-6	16	ASSLLGLASSGANVLT
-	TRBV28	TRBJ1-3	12	ASRGRPSGNTIY
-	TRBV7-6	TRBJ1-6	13	ASSLEGEVHSPLH
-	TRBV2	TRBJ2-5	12	ASSDRLPGETQY
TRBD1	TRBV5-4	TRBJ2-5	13	ASSSRDRVWETQY
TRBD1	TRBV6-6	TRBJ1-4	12	ASSLGTGSEKLF
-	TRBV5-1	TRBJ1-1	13	ASSSGQPPNTEAF
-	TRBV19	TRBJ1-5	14	ASSEVGGFSNQPQH
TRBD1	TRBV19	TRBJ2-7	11	ASSLDRDYEQY
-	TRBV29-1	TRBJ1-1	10	SVAGWDTEAF
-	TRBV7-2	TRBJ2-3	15	ASSFGGRGSSTDTQY
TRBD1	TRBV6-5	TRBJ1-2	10	ATGTATYGYT
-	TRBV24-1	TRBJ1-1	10	ATRVMNTEAF
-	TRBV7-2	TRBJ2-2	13	ASSATGGGTGELF
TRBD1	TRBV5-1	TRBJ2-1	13	ASTPWDSIYNEQF
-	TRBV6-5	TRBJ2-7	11	ASRGGPSRLWY
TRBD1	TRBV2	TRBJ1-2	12	ASSAQGANYGYT
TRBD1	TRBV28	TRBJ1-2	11	ASSPDRAYGYT
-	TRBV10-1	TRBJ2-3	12	ASSADSSTDTQY
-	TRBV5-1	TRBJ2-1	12	ASSFAGPGNEQF
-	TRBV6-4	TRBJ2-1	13	ASSDTWDSYNEQF
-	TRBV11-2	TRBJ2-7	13	ASSPLGGANYEQY
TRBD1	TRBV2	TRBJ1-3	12	ASRKDRLGNTIY
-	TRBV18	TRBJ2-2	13	ASSPTGRNTGELF
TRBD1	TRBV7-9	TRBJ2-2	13	ASSPQGASTGELF
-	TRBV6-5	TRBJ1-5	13	ASNSPRDGNQPQH
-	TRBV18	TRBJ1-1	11	ASSPDRKSGAF
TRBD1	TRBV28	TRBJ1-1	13	ASSLTGTARTEAF
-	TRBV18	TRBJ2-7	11	ASSLTDGYEQY
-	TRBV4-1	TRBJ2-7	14	ASSQDYASLNYEQY
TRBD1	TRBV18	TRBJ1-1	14	ASSPTTGQMNTEAF
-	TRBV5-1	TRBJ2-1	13	ASSLEGFSYNEQF
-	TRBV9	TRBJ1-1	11	ASSAGLNTEAF
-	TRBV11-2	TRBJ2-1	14	ASSLRGGPDNNEQF
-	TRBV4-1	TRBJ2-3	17	ASSHDPGRLNSFTDTQY
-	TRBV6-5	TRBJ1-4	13	ASSLTPATNEKLF
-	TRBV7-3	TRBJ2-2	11	ASSPYNTGELF